This T cell receptor (beta chain) was profiled in a study of T cells in Graves' hyperthyroidism and ophthalmopathy. RNA transcripts gave rise to amplified TCR beta CDR3 regions. The HTBI primer set served for first-round RT-PCR of the TCR CDR3. Each CDR3 protein is one row after TCRdb ran MiXCR on the multiplex PCR reads. The table records approximately 400,000 distinct CDR3 sequences, around 20% of them present only once. Trimming stripped 0 bases from V and 11 bases from J, with 13 bases between. CDR1 is LNHDA, CDR2 SQIVND, per germline (reference sequence). This CDR3 has 13 residues. This sequence was found in a young man with Graves' ophthalmopathy. This chain joins TRBV19 and TRBJ1-1; D gene uncertain. The specimen sequenced was blood. DNA of the CDR3: TGTGCCAGTAGTATAGATCGGGGAGGCGTCGCTTTCTTT. It codes for CASSIDRGGVAFF. Based on the CDR3 plus reference TRBV19 and TRBJ1-1, the full variable domain is DGGITQSPKYLFRKEGQNVTLSCEQNLNHDAMYWYRQDPGQGLRLIYYSQIVNDFQKGDIAEGYSVSREKKESFPLTVTSAQKNPTAFYLCASSIDRGGVAFFGQGTRLTVV.